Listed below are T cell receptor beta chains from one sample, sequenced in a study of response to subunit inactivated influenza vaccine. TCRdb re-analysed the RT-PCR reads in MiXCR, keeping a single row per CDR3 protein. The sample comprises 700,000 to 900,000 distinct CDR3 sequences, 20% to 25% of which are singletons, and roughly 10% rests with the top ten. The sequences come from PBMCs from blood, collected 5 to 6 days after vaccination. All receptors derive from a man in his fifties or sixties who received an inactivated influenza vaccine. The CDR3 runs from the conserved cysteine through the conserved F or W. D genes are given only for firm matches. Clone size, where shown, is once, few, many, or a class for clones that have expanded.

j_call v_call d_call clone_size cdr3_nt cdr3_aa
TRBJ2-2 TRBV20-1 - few TGCAGTGCTATCGTTCCGGGACCCGGGGAGCTGTTTTTT CSAIVPGPGELFF
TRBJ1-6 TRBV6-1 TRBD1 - TGTGCCAGCAGTGAGACAGGGTTCAATTCACCCCTCCACTTT CASSETGFNSPLHF
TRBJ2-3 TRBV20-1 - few TGCAGTGCTAGAGGCTATGGGGGAACAGATACGCAGTATTTT CSARGYGGTDTQYF
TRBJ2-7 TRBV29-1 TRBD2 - TGCAGCGTTGAAGGACTAGCGGGACGCACCTACGAGCAGTACTTC CSVEGLAGRTYEQYF
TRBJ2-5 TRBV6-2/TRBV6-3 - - TGTGCCAGCAGAAGAACTAGCTTTGGCCAAGAGACCCAGTACTTC CASRRTSFGQETQYF
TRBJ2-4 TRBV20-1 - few TGCAGTGCTTTGTATGGGGTAAACATTCAGTACTTC CSALYGVNIQYF
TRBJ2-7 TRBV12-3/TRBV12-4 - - TGTGCCAGCAGTTTTAGGCAGGGAATGACCTACGAGCAGTACTTC CASSFRQGMTYEQYF
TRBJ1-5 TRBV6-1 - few TGTGCCAGCAGTGAAGGGACATCTCAGCCCCAGCATTTT CASSEGTSQPQHF
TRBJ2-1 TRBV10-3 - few TGTGCCATCAGTGAGGTAGGGAGCCACAATGAGCAGTTCTTC CAISEVGSHNEQFF
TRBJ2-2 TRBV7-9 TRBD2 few TGTGCCAGCAGCCCCATCGGACTAGCGGGAGACACCGGGGAGCTGTTTTTT CASSPIGLAGDTGELFF
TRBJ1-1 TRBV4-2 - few TGTGCCAGCAGCCAAGACAGGGTCCCGAACACTGAAGCTTTCTTT CASSQDRVPNTEAFF
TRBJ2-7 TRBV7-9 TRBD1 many TGTGCCAGCAGCTCGCGACAGGGGAGCCCCTACGAGCAGTACTTC CASSSRQGSPYEQYF
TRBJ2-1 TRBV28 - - TGTGCCAGCAGTTCTACGACCAGCTCCTACAATGAGCAGTTCTTC CASSSTTSSYNEQFF
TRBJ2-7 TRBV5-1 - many TGTGCCAGCAGCTTAGCCGAGGGTTACGAGCAGTACTTC CASSLAEGYEQYF
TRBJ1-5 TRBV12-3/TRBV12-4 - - TGTGCCAGCAGTTTAGCCGGAGCTAGCAATCAGCCCCAGCATTTT CASSLAGASNQPQHF
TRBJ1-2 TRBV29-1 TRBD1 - TGCAGCGTCGGGACAGATAATAACTATGGCTACACCTTC CSVGTDNNYGYTF
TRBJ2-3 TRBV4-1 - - TGCGCCAGCAGCCAGTTGGGGACAGATACGCAGTATTTT CASSQLGTDTQYF
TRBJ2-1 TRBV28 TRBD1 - TGTGCCAGCAACCCAGGGGGTTTTGAGCAGTTCTTC CASNPGGFEQFF
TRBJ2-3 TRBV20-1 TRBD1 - TGCAGTGCTAAACGGGACAGGGTGGCGTTCAATACGCAGTATTTT CSAKRDRVAFNTQYF
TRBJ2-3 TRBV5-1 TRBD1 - TGCGCCAGCAGCTTGGCGCGGTTAGGACAGGGGCTCACAGATACGCAGTATTTT CASSLARLGQGLTDTQYF
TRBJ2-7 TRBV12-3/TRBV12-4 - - TGTGCCAGCAGTTTGTTGCGGACGGCGGGGGAGCAGTACTTC CASSLLRTAGEQYF
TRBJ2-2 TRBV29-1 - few TGCAGCACTAAAACCTCCACGAACACCGGGGAGCTGTTTTTT CSTKTSTNTGELFF
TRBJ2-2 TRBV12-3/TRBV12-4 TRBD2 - TGTGCCAGCAGGGAGCGGGAGAACACCGGGGAGCTGTTTTTT CASRERENTGELFF
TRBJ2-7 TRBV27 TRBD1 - TGTGCCAGCAGTGAACAGGGGGCCGGGTACGAGCAGTACTTC CASSEQGAGYEQYF
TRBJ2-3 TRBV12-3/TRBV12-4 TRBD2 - TGTGCCAGCAGTGTGGCGGGAGACCTCATCGCGCAGTATTTT CASSVAGDLIAQYF
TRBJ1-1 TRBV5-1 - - TGCGCCAGCAGCCGGGACAACACCCGTGGGGACACTGAAGCTTTCTTT CASSRDNTRGDTEAFF
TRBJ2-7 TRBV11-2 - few TGTGCCAGCAGCTTAGTCAGGGAGAAGGTCTACGAGCAGTACTTC CASSLVREKVYEQYF
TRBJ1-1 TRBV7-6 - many TGTGCCAGCAGTAGTCCGGGACGGAACACTGAAGCTTTCTTT CASSSPGRNTEAFF
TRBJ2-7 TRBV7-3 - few TGTGCCAGCAGCGTGTATCCGGGTCTACTGTACGAGCAGTACTTC CASSVYPGLLYEQYF
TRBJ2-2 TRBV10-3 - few TGTGCCATCGGAGAGTGGTGGGACACCGGGGAGCTGTTTTTT CAIGEWWDTGELFF
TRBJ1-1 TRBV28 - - TGTGCCAGCAGTTCCTCGCGTTTCACGAGAGGTGGTCGGAACACTGAAGCTTTCTTT CASSSSRFTRGGRNTEAFF
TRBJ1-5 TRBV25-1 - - TGTGCCAGCAGTGCCTCTGGGAATCAGCCCCAGCATTTT CASSASGNQPQHF
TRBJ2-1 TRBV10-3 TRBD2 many TGTGCCATCAGTGAGTTCGAAGTCTTAGCGGGAGCCAATGAGCAGTTCTTC CAISEFEVLAGANEQFF
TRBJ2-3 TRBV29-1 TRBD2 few TGCAGCGTTGGGGGACTAGCAACCAACACAGATACGCAGTATTTT CSVGGLATNTDTQYF
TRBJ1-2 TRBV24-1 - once TGTGCCACCAGTGACCAGGGACACACCTATGGCTACACCTTC CATSDQGHTYGYTF
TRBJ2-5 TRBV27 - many TGTGCCAGCAGCCGCAGGAGGGAAGAGACCCAGTACTTC CASSRRREETQYF
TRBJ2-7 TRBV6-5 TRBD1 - TGTGCCAGCAGTTACCGACAGGGAGTAGATTCCTACGAGCAGTACTTC CASSYRQGVDSYEQYF
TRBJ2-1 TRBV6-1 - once TGTGCCAGCAGTGCAGAGACACTCTACAATGAGCAGTTCTTC CASSAETLYNEQFF
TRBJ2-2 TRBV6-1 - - TGTGCCAGCAGTCGACAGGGAGGGGACACCGGGGAGCTGTTTTTT CASSRQGGDTGELFF